This entry concerns a single T cell receptor beta chain. This record comes from a study of CD8 T cells in Susac syndrome. Sequencing of TCR beta covered CD8+ and CD4+ T cells obtained from blood. Through negative isolation, CD4+ and CD8+ T cells were obtained, while TEMRA cells were enriched using FACS. Random hexamers served to reverse transcribe about 0.5 to 1 ug RNA. It was immunoSEQ multiplex PCR that amplified TCR beta CDR3 across 54 Vbeta and 13 Jbeta. TCRdb reprocessed the immunoSEQ multiplex PCR reads with MiXCR, giving one entry per CDR3 protein. The sample includes 56,000 or so distinct CDR3 sequences, 85% to 95% of them seen just once. This CDR3 is 17 amino acids long. The V end was cut by 0 bases, the J end by 0 bases, with 9 bases between. Germline loops: CDR1 MGHRA, CDR2 YSYEKL.

The J gene is TRBJ1-6, the V gene TRBV4-1; tentatively, D is TRBD1 (6 bases). Material for sequencing was CD8+ T cells from PBMCs. This receptor was obtained from a human donor with Susac syndrome. The CDR3 spells CASSQEGASSYNSPLHF. CDR3 DNA: TGCGCCAGCAGCCAAGAGGGGGCGAGCTCCTATAATTCACCCCTCCACTTT.